Shown below are 30 T cell receptor beta chains from a single sample sequenced in a study of a mutant IDH1 vaccine in newly diagnosed glioma. Libraries were prepared by immunoSEQ multiplex PCR; TCRdb keeps only in-frame clonotypes and omits some of them. The repertoire has about 77,000 clones, around 85% of them found once; the top ten carry roughly 0.81%. The time point here: week 23, last vaccination. The vaccine gave 300 ug of a 20-mer mutant IDH1 peptide subcutaneously per dose. For these receptors, no antigen is known. Sequencing used PBMCs, obtained from a glioma patient whose treatment included an IDH1 peptide vaccine. These receptors were obtained from a woman between 50 and 59 years old with glioma.

The J gene is TRBJ2-3, the V gene TRBV5-1; 9 nucleotides match TRBD2. This CDR3 is 15 amino acids long. CDR1 is SGHRS, CDR2 YFSETQ, per germline. After removal of 2 bases from V and 5 bases from J, the junction contained 6 bases not matched to a gene. CDR3 amino acids: CASSFQAGGQDTQYF. The CDR3 bases are TGCGCCAGCAGCTTCCAAGCGGGGGGACAAGATACGCAGTATTTT.

This rearrangement joins TRBV7-9 to TRBJ1-6; D gene uncertain. The germline V and J ends were trimmed by 0 bases and 7 bases, with 1 base remaining between them. The germline gives CDR1 SEHNR, CDR2 FQNEAQ (reference sequence). The CDR3 has 12 residues. The CDR3 sequence is CASSLANSPLHF. The DNA of the CDR3 is TGTGCCAGCAGCTTAGCCAATTCACCCCTCCACTTT.

The chain carries TRBV4-1 and TRBJ2-5; the D is unclear. Germline CDR1 MGHRA, CDR2 YSYEKL. The CDR3 totals 16 residues. V was cut by 1 base and J by 4 bases, with 16 bases left in between. This CDR3 reads CASSQGPFSTLETQYF. In DNA, the CDR3 is TGCGCCAGCAGCCAAGGACCCTTTAGCACCTTAGAGACCCAGTACTTC.

The chain is built from TRBV18 and TRBJ1-1; the match to TRBD1 covers 7 bases. Unmatched junction bases numbered 3, after V lost 4 bases and J lost 4 bases. The CDR3 has 13 amino acids. Germline CDR1 reads KGHSH; CDR2 reads LQKENI. The CDR3 bases are TGTGCCAGCTCACAGACAGGGAGCACTGAAGCTTTCTTT. Translation gives CASSQTGSTEAFF.

There are a few counts of this clone. V is TRBV5-4 and J is TRBJ2-3; 11 positions agree with TRBD2. The CDR3 is 17 residues long. V lost 3 bases, J lost 6 bases, and 12 bases stayed unmatched. The germline V gene encodes CDR1 SGHNT and CDR2 YYREEE (reference sequence). The CDR3, as DNA: TGTGCCAGCAGCTCGGGACTAGCGGCAACCGGTGGGGATACGCAGTATTTT. Protein product: CASSSGLAATGGDTQYF.

The chain links TRBV6-5 to TRBJ1-5, with 7 bases that match TRBD1. The CDR3 totals 16 residues. In germline, CDR1 is MNHEY, CDR2 SVGAGI. The V and J ends lost 2 bases and 4 bases, in that order; junction bases with no gene match: 8. The CDR3 protein is CASSYRADRKNQPQHF. The CDR3 region has the DNA TGTGCCAGCAGTTACAGGGCGGACAGGAAGAATCAGCCCCAGCATTTT.

The J gene is TRBJ2-1, the V gene TRBV2; maybe TRBD1 (5 bases). V dropped 2 bases and J dropped 0 bases, with 8 bases sitting between them. This CDR3 has 15 residues. Per the germline V gene, CDR1 is SNHLY and CDR2 is FYNNEI. The CDR3 coding sequence is TGTGCCAGCAGTGAAAGGGGTACCTCCTACAATGAGCAGTTCTTC. Translating gives CASSERGTSYNEQFF.

V is TRBV10-3 and J is TRBJ2-7; D perhaps matches TRBD2 (5 bases). CDR1 is ENHRY, CDR2 SYGVKD, per germline. CDR3 size: 15 residues. V lost 6 bases and J 1 base, leaving 16 bases between the germline ends. This CDR3 reads CAISHSGAASYEQYF. The CDR3 nucleotides read TGTGCCATCAGCCACTCAGGAGCGGCTTCCTACGAGCAGTACTTC.

V is TRBV19 and J is TRBJ2-5, with 9 bases identical to TRBD1. CDR1 LNHDA and CDR2 SQIVND come from the germline V gene (reference sequence). CDR3 length: 13 amino acids. With 3 bases clipped from V and 4 bases from J, the junction kept 0 bases outside the gene matches. The CDR3 here is CASSMDRGETQYF. The CDR3 DNA reads as TGTGCCAGTAGTATGGACAGGGGAGAGACCCAGTACTTC.

This chain uses TRBV15 with TRBJ2-2; D not certain. V lost 4 bases to trimming and J lost 0 bases, with 9 bases between them. Germline V gene lookup returns CDR1 LNHNV and CDR2 YYDKDF (reference sequence). This CDR3 has 15 residues. CDR3: CATSTFASNTGELFF. CDR3 sequence (DNA): TGTGCCACCAGCACCTTTGCCTCGAACACCGGGGAGCTGTTTTTT.

The J gene is TRBJ2-3, the V gene TRBV6-5; no clear D. This CDR3 is built from 15 residues. Trimming removed 5 bases from V and 0 bases from J, with 12 bases in between. Germline assignment: CDR1 MNHEY and CDR2 SVGAGI. The CDR3 nucleotides are TGTGCCAGCAGTCCCGGTTATTCTAGCACAGATACGCAGTATTTT. Protein: CASSPGYSSTDTQYF.

The V and J genes are TRBV28 and TRBJ1-2; 9 bases line up with TRBD1. The germline gives CDR1 MDHEN, CDR2 SYDVKM. The CDR3 is 16 amino acids. The junction had 8 bases not matched to a gene; V was cut back by 6 bases and J by 0 bases. This CDR3 is CASSTGGHSANYGYTF. The CDR3 DNA sequence: TGTGCCAGCAGCACAGGGGGCCACTCCGCTAACTATGGCTACACCTTC.

This clone was counted once. J is TRBJ1-6 and V is TRBV9; 7 positions match TRBD1. Germline CDR1 is SGDLS and CDR2 is YYNGEE. CDR3 length equals 14 residues. Trimming at V came to 5 bases and at J to 7 bases, leaving 6 bases not matched to a gene. This chain's CDR3 is CASSPGTANSPLHF. The CDR3 DNA follows: TGTGCCAGCAGTCCCGGGACAGCCAATTCACCCCTCCACTTT.

The genes are TRBV15 and TRBJ2-5; maybe TRBD1 (5 bases). Per germline, CDR1 LNHNV and CDR2 YYDKDF (reference sequence). Trimming removed 0 bases from V and 5 bases from J, with 13 bases in between. The CDR3 has 15 residues. The CDR3 spells CATSRDPARVETQYF. The CDR3 coding sequence is TGTGCCACCAGCAGAGATCCCGCCAGGGTGGAGACCCAGTACTTC. The whole variable domain, filled in from reference TRBV15 and TRBJ2-5, reads DAMVIQNPRYQVTQFGKPVTLSCSQTLNHNVMYWYQQKSSQAPKLLFHYYDKDFNNEADTPDNFQSRRPNTSFCFLDIRSPGLGDTAMYLCATSRDPARVETQYFGPGTRLLVL.

J is TRBJ2-1 and V is TRBV6-1; D is undetermined. CDR1 and CDR2 (germline): MNHNS, SASEGT. With 8 bases removed from V and 9 bases from J, the gap between germline ends came to 17 bases. The CDR3 is made up of 13 amino acids. The CDR3 DNA is TGTGCCAGCGCAGTTTCGAATCTCGGTGAGCAGTTCTTC. It codes for CASAVSNLGEQFF.

CDR3 residues: CASGGTSQETQYF. CDR3 nucleotide sequence: TGTGCTAGTGGTGGGACTAGCCAAGAGACCCAGTACTTC. The J gene is TRBJ2-5, the V gene TRBV12-5, with 8 bases matching TRBD2. CDR1 is LGHNT, CDR2 FRNRAP, per germline. CDR3 length: 13 residues. J lost 1 base, V lost 5 bases, and 0 bases had no gene match.

The chain's CDR3 is CASSLSAGNEQYF. CDR3 DNA: TGTGCCAGCAGCTTATCGGCAGGGAACGAGCAGTACTTC. V is TRBV7-3 and J is TRBJ2-7; tentatively, D is TRBD1 (5 bases). Trimming removed 2 bases from V and 5 bases from J, with 10 bases in between. The CDR3 is 13 amino acids. Germline loops: CDR1 SGHTA, CDR2 FQGTGA.

This chain joins TRBV18 and TRBJ2-2, with 7 bases matching TRBD2. Germline V lookup: CDR1 KGHSH, CDR2 LQKENI. CDR3 length: 17 residues. V trimming: 1 base; J trimming: 0 bases; junction bases outside the gene matches: 5. The CDR3 coding sequence is TGTGCCAGCTCACCACTGTCTCTAGCGGCGAACACCGGGGAGCTGTTTTTT. It specifies CASSPLSLAANTGELFF.

This chain joins TRBV5-1 and TRBJ2-3, with TRBD2 matching 10 bases. The CDR3 is 14 amino acids. J was trimmed by 4 bases and V by 5 bases; bases with no gene match: 4. Germline V gene lookup returns CDR1 SGHRS and CDR2 YFSETQ. CDR3 nucleotide sequence: TGCGCCAGCAGAGCGGGAGGGCCCCCAGATACGCAGTATTTT. Translating gives CASRAGGPPDTQYF. Full variable domain (rest looked up from reference TRBV5-1 and TRBJ2-3): KAGVTQTPRYLIKTRGQQVTLSCSPISGHRSVSWYQQTPGQGLQFLFEYFSETQRNKGNFPGRFSGRQFSNSRSEMNVSTLELGDSALYLCASRAGGPPDTQYFGPGTRLTVL.

The chain has TRBV10-2 and TRBJ1-4, with TRBD1 as a possible D gene (6 bases). The germline CDR1 and CDR2 sequences are WSHSY and SAAADI. V dropped 8 bases and J dropped 8 bases, with 18 bases sitting between them. The CDR3 contains 14 residues. CDR3 sequence (DNA): TGCGCCAGCCTGGGAGAGGGGGGTGTAGAAAAACTGTTTTTT. Translated, it gives CASLGEGGVEKLFF.

The count of this clone is one. This sequence joins TRBV7-8 and TRBJ2-1; perhaps TRBD1 as D (6 bases). V shed 3 bases and J shed 4 bases, with 10 bases lying between them. Germline CDR1 reads SGHVS; CDR2 reads FQNEAQ. The length of the CDR3 is 14 residues. The CDR3: CASSFRDTYNEQFF. The CDR3 DNA sequence: TGTGCCAGCAGCTTCCGGGACACTTACAATGAGCAGTTCTTC.

This sequence joins TRBV29-1 and TRBJ2-7, with D hard to call. The CDR3 extends over 14 amino acids. Trimming shortened V by 4 bases and J by 2 bases, and 15 bases separated the two germline ends. Germline V gives CDR1 SQVTM, CDR2 ANQGSEA. The CDR3 DNA follows: TGCAGCGTTGTGCCCTCTCCAGGTACCTACGAGCAGTACTTC. It codes for CSVVPSPGTYEQYF.

The CDR3, as DNA: TGTGCTAGTGGTCACAGGGGGGTAGCTTTCTTT. This translates into CASGHRGVAFF. The V call is TRBV12-5, the J call TRBJ1-1; TRBD1 aligns across 8 bases. The V gene's germline CDR1 is LGHNT and CDR2 FRNRAP. This CDR3 region has 11 residues. Trimming removed 5 bases from V and 10 bases from J; junction bases left unmatched: 3. The full variable domain, in which reference TRBV12-5 and TRBJ1-1 provide the parts outside the CDR3, is DARVTQTPRHKVTEMGQEVTMRCQPILGHNTVFWYRQTMMQGLELLAYFRNRAPLDDSGMPKDRFSAEMPDATLATLKIQPSEPRDSAVYFCASGHRGVAFFGQGTRLTVV.

This chain links TRBV6-5 with TRBJ2-7; 10 bases agree with TRBD2. This CDR3 contains 14 residues. V shed 7 bases and J 2 bases; nucleotides not matched to a gene: 5. The germline V gene has CDR1 MNHEY and CDR2 SVGAGI. The CDR3 sequence is CASNPGTSAYEQYF. CDR3 coding DNA: TGTGCCAGCAACCCCGGGACTAGCGCCTACGAGCAGTACTTC.

This chain links TRBV7-9 with TRBJ1-5; tentatively, D is TRBD1 (6 bases). V lost 1 base and J lost 0, with 7 bases in between. CDR3 length equals 15 residues. Germline V gives CDR1 SEHNR, CDR2 FQNEAQ (reference sequence). CDR3 coding DNA: TGTGCCAGCAGCTTAGGACAGGATAGCAATCAGCCCCAGCATTTT. This translates into CASSLGQDSNQPQHF. The full variable domain, in which reference TRBV7-9 and TRBJ1-5 provide the parts outside the CDR3, is DTGVSQNPRHKITKRGQNVTFRCDPISEHNRLYWYRQTLGQGPEFLTYFQNEAQLEKSRLLSDRFSAERPKGSFSTLEIQRTEQGDSAMYLCASSLGQDSNQPQHFGDGTRLSIL.

This clone was found a few times. V gene TRBV10-3 combines with J gene TRBJ1-1; D perhaps matches TRBD1 (6 bases). Germline V gene sequence: CDR1 ENHRY, CDR2 SYGVKD. The CDR3 is 16 residues long. Trimming left V 2 bases short and J 3 bases short, with 16 bases between. The CDR3 here is CAISEDRWVLDTEAFF. The CDR3 DNA reads as TGTGCCATCAGTGAGGACAGGTGGGTTCTGGACACTGAAGCTTTCTTT.

The V gene is TRBV5-4, the J gene TRBJ2-5; D is ambiguous. The CDR3 is made up of 13 amino acids. V lost 2 bases and J 2 bases, leaving 7 bases between the germline ends. Germline V gene lookup returns CDR1 SGHNT and CDR2 YYREEE (reference sequence). The CDR3 region has the DNA TGTGCCAGCAGCTTAAACGGGCAAGAGACCCAGTACTTC. Protein: CASSLNGQETQYF.

The chain is built from TRBV2 and TRBJ2-6; D may correspond to TRBD1 or TRBD2 (6 bases each). Trimming removed 5 bases at V and 1 base at J, with 12 bases between. The CDR3 contains 16 residues. CDR1 and CDR2 from the germline V gene are SNHLY and FYNNEI. As DNA, the CDR3 is TGTGCCAGCAGTCTGACAGGAGGGTCTGGGGCCAACGTCCTGACTTTC. Translated, it gives CASSLTGGSGANVLTF.

The V and J genes are TRBV11-2 and TRBJ2-7; D tentatively fits TRBD1 or TRBD2 (5 bases each). This CDR3 is built from 13 residues. V was shortened by 4 bases and J by 2 bases, with 9 bases between the two germline ends. The germline V gene encodes CDR1 SGHAT and CDR2 FQNNGV. This CDR3 reads CASSSPGPYEQYF. The CDR3 DNA sequence: TGTGCCAGCAGCTCCCCGGGACCCTACGAGCAGTACTTC.

The V and J genes are TRBV19 and TRBJ2-1, with a tentative D call TRBD2 (6 bases). Germline V gives CDR1 LNHDA, CDR2 SQIVND (reference sequence). CDR3 length equals 17 residues. Trimming removed 1 base at V and 0 bases at J, with 13 bases between. This CDR3 is CASSIGGGMSSYNEQFF. Here the CDR3 DNA reads TGTGCCAGTAGTATAGGGGGCGGGATGAGCTCCTACAATGAGCAGTTCTTC.